A selection of T cell receptor beta chains follows, all from one sample in a study of blood T cell repertoires in COVID-19. The assay was immunoSEQ multiplex PCR, and TCRdb's table has in-frame clones only and misses some. Of about 200,000 clones in the sample, roughly four fifths are singletons; the top ten hold about 2.7%. The specimen was peripheral blood. The receptors stem from a woman between 35 and 50 years old with active or convalescent COVID-19. CDR3s include the opening cysteine and the closing phenylalanine or tryptophan. The D gene is left open where the match is weak. Size is stated for part of the rows, as once, few or many counts, or as a class when the clone is expanded.

>-|TRBV27|-|TRBJ2-6
CASRNQGSGANVLTF
TGTGCCAGCAGGAACCAGGGATCTGGGGCCAACGTCCTGACTTTC
>-|TRBV2|TRBD2|TRBJ2-5
CASSEAGLAGETQYF
TGTGCCAGCAGTGAAGCGGGACTAGCGGGAGAGACCCAGTACTTC
>-|TRBV4-3|TRBD1|TRBJ1-1
CASRRDRRDTEAFF
TGCGCCAGCCGGCGGGACAGACGAGACACTGAAGCTTTCTTT
>-|TRBV14|TRBD1|TRBJ2-2
CASSLIRTGPTGELFF
TGTGCCAGCAGCCTTATCAGGACAGGCCCCACCGGGGAGCTGTTTTTT
>-|TRBV6-7|TRBD1|TRBJ2-7
CASTYNLVGTGGIEQYF
TGTGCCAGCACTTACAACCTGGTGGGGACAGGGGGAATCGAGCAGTACTTC
>-|TRBV7-2|-|TRBJ2-5
CASSSVAPSETQYF
TGTGCCAGCAGTTCGGTAGCCCCGTCGGAGACCCAGTACTTC
>-|TRBV24-1|-|TRBJ2-2
CATGRQGDTGELFF
TGTGCCACCGGGCGGCAGGGCGACACCGGGGAGCTGTTTTTT
>-|TRBV9|-|TRBJ1-3
CASSVAIGRGRNTIYF
TGTGCCAGCAGCGTAGCGATTGGGAGGGGTCGAAACACCATATATTTT
>once|TRBV5-1|TRBD2|TRBJ2-3
CASSTGLAASRLSTDTQYF
TGCGCCAGCAGCACGGGACTAGCGGCTTCAAGGCTAAGCACAGATACGCAGTATTTT
>-|TRBV10-2|TRBD1|TRBJ1-1
CASSDQRTGNTEAFF
TGCGCCAGCAGTGACCAGAGGACAGGGAACACTGAAGCTTTCTTT
>-|TRBV29-1|TRBD2|TRBJ2-5
CSVSGTSGSEETQYF
TGCAGCGTTTCCGGGACTAGCGGGAGTGAAGAGACCCAGTACTTC
>-|TRBV7-9|TRBD1|TRBJ1-1
CASTLTGGRTEAFF
TGTGCCAGCACCCTCACAGGGGGCAGAACTGAAGCTTTCTTT
>-|TRBV12-5|-|TRBJ1-1
CASGSPLRGLSAEAFF
TGTGCTAGTGGTTCGCCTCTGAGGGGACTTAGTGCTGAAGCTTTCTTT
>-|TRBV18|TRBD1|TRBJ1-2
CASSRGQGDYGYTF
TGTGCCAGCTCACGGGGTCAGGGGGACTATGGCTACACCTTC
>few|TRBV12-3/TRBV12-4|-|TRBJ1-1
CASTMGGAEAFF
TGTGCCAGCACCATGGGGGGGGCTGAAGCTTTCTTT
>-|TRBV14|-|TRBJ1-2
CASSQGRARANYGYTF
TGTGCCAGCAGCCAAGGCAGGGCCCGGGCTAACTATGGCTACACCTTC
>-|TRBV6-2/TRBV6-3|-|TRBJ2-7
CASSYYETSPFYEQYF
TGTGCCAGCAGTTACTATGAGACTAGTCCTTTTTACGAGCAGTACTTC
>-|TRBV6-5|-|TRBJ2-7
CASSHGIYSYEQYF
TGTGCCAGCAGCCACGGGATATACTCCTACGAGCAGTACTTC
>-|TRBV30|TRBD1|TRBJ1-6
CAWSLGQGGSPLHF
TGTGCCTGGAGCCTGGGACAGGGTGGTTCACCCCTCCACTTT
>-|TRBV11-3|TRBD1|TRBJ1-2
CASSRGTGSGYTF
TGTGCCAGCAGCCGAGGGACAGGGAGTGGCTACACCTTC
>-|TRBV27|TRBD1|TRBJ1-2
CASSQLQGGYTF
TGTGCCAGCAGTCAACTACAGGGGGGCTACACCTTC
>-|TRBV7-2|-|TRBJ1-5
CASSNRVSSNQPQHF
TGTGCCAGCAGCAACAGGGTTTCTAGCAATCAGCCCCAGCATTTT
>-|TRBV18|-|TRBJ1-2
CASSPGPTTRGAASYGYTF
TGTGCCAGCTCACCAGGCCCCACAACACGGGGGGCTGCTTCCTATGGCTACACCTTC
>once|TRBV13|TRBD2|TRBJ2-7
CASTSGRAPYEQYF
TGTGCCAGCACTTCCGGGAGGGCCCCCTACGAGCAGTACTTC
>-|TRBV12-3/TRBV12-4|-|TRBJ1-1
CASARGGTEAFF
TGTGCCAGCGCCCGGGGGGGAACTGAAGCTTTCTTT
>-|TRBV10-3|TRBD1|TRBJ2-3
CAIKGAYSTDTQYF
TGTGCCATCAAGGGGGCCTACAGCACAGATACGCAGTATTTT
>-|TRBV11-2|-|TRBJ1-1
CASSGGLRYPSNTEAFF
TGTGCCAGCAGCGGAGGCCTCCGGTACCCCTCGAACACTGAAGCTTTCTTT
>-|TRBV27|-|TRBJ1-1
CASSSRAPSDTEAFF
TGTGCCAGCAGTTCCAGGGCCCCGAGTGACACTGAAGCTTTCTTT
>-|TRBV28|-|TRBJ1-1
CASSFLTGNTEAFF
TGTGCCAGCAGTTTCCTGACGGGGAACACTGAAGCTTTCTTT
>-|TRBV12-3/TRBV12-4|-|TRBJ1-1
CASSQQNTEAFF
TGTGCCAGCAGTCAACAGAACACTGAAGCTTTCTTT
>once|TRBV6-2/TRBV6-3|-|TRBJ2-1
CASSYSVSGSSYNEQFF
TGTGCCAGCAGTTACTCTGTTTCGGGGAGCTCCTACAATGAGCAGTTCTTC
>few|TRBV19|TRBD1|TRBJ2-7
CASSTGQGTDEQYF
TGTGCCAGTAGTACGGGACAGGGGACCGACGAGCAGTACTTC
>-|TRBV10-1|-|TRBJ1-2
CASRKGSYGYTF
TGCGCCAGCAGGAAGGGGTCATATGGCTACACCTTC
>-|TRBV27|TRBD1|TRBJ1-2
CASRDRGYSGYTF
TGTGCCAGCAGAGACAGGGGGTACTCTGGCTACACCTTC
>-|TRBV4-2|TRBD1|TRBJ1-4
CASSSPGQGAKLFF
TGTGCCAGCAGCTCACCGGGACAGGGGGCGAAACTGTTTTTT
>-|TRBV28|-|TRBJ2-7
CASTFERSYEQYF
TGTGCCAGCACCTTTGAGCGCTCCTACGAGCAGTACTTC
>-|TRBV30|-|TRBJ2-5
CAWSVRGALQETQYF
TGTGCCTGGAGTGTAAGAGGAGCCCTTCAAGAGACCCAGTACTTC
>-|TRBV4-3|-|TRBJ2-1
CASSQGVVYNEQFF
TGCGCCAGCAGCCAAGGAGTTGTCTACAATGAGCAGTTCTTC
>-|TRBV30|TRBD1|TRBJ1-6
CACPPGTVNSPLHF
TGTGCCTGCCCGCCCGGGACAGTAAATTCACCCCTCCACTTT
>-|TRBV4-3|TRBD1|TRBJ2-1
CASSPGQGNNEQFF
TGCGCCAGCAGCCCGGGACAGGGGAACAATGAGCAGTTCTTC
>once|TRBV10-2|-|TRBJ1-1
CASLDTRGAFF
TGCGCCAGCTTAGACACCCGTGGGGCTTTCTTT
>-|TRBV9|-|TRBJ2-3
CASSVEPGVTQYF
TGTGCCAGCAGCGTAGAACCGGGGGTAACGCAGTATTTT
>-|TRBV7-9|-|TRBJ2-5
CASSLAGPFQETQYF
TGTGCCAGCAGCTTGGCGGGGCCCTTCCAAGAGACCCAGTACTTC
>-|TRBV12-2|-|TRBJ2-5
CASRLVRVSNLIRKTQYF
TGTGCAAGTCGCTTAGTCAGGGTTTCGAACCTCATACGAAAGACCCAGTACTTC
>-|TRBV19|-|TRBJ2-4
CASSMKTGNIAKNIQYF
TGTGCCAGTAGTATGAAGACAGGAAACATAGCCAAAAACATTCAGTACTTC
>-|TRBV18|-|TRBJ2-3
CASSTGTSTDTQYF
TGTGCCAGCTCGACCGGGACTAGCACAGATACGCAGTATTTT
>-|TRBV7-9|TRBD1|TRBJ1-4
CASSSVTGPSNEKLFF
TGTGCCAGCAGCTCCGTGACAGGGCCGTCTAATGAAAAACTGTTTTTT
>-|TRBV6-2/TRBV6-3|TRBD1|TRBJ2-2
CASSSLDRGPTGELFF
TGTGCCAGCAGTTCCCTAGACAGGGGGCCAACCGGGGAGCTGTTTTTT
>once|TRBV6-5|TRBD1|TRBJ1-1
CASRESGGSGFEAFF
TGTGCCAGCAGAGAGTCAGGGGGCTCGGGGTTTGAAGCTTTCTTT
>-|TRBV5-6|-|TRBJ2-3
CASRSTDTTLADTQYF
TGTGCCAGCAGAAGTACCGACACAACGCTTGCAGATACGCAGTATTTT
>-|TRBV2|-|TRBJ1-3
CASSEAAREGGIYF
TGTGCCAGCAGTGAAGCGGCACGCGAAGGAGGCATATATTTT
>-|TRBV6-1|-|TRBJ1-2
CASSGVRLGGNYGYTF
TGTGCCAGCAGTGGGGTTCGACTTGGGGGCAACTATGGCTACACCTTC
>-|TRBV25-1|TRBD1|TRBJ2-7
CASSPTGGPSYEQYF
TGTGCCAGCAGTCCGACAGGGGGCCCTTCCTACGAGCAGTACTTC
>-|TRBV29-1|TRBD1|TRBJ2-1
CSVDRGLGYNEQFF
TGCAGCGTTGACAGGGGGCTGGGATACAATGAGCAGTTCTTC
>-|TRBV20-1|TRBD2|TRBJ2-1
CSAIAGNEQFF
TGCAGTGCTATAGCGGGGAATGAGCAGTTCTTC
>-|TRBV4-1|-|TRBJ1-5
CASSQSPGLGKSQHF
TGCGCCAGCAGCCAATCGCCAGGCCTCGGGAAATCCCAGCATTTT
>few|TRBV7-8|-|TRBJ2-5
CASSAREETQYF
TGTGCCAGCAGCGCCAGGGAAGAGACCCAGTACTTC
>-|TRBV24-1|TRBD2|TRBJ2-1
CATSDFGRGGYNEQFF
TGTGCCACCAGTGATTTCGGGCGGGGGGGTTACAATGAGCAGTTCTTC
>-|TRBV5-1|TRBD1|TRBJ1-1
CASSLASRTGAEAFF
TGCGCCAGCAGCTTGGCAAGTCGGACAGGGGCTGAAGCTTTCTTT